This T cell receptor (beta chain) was found in a study of metastatic and nonmetastatic thyroid tumors. At the level of the study: It was across blood and tumor or nodule tissue from malignant and benign thyroid patients that repertoires were compared. Whole-study findings and limits: Across blood and tumor, TCR beta diversity in malignant thyroid tumors was reportedly significantly higher than in benign nodules.

The CDR3 has 15 residues. Germline V lookup: CDR1 SGHRS, CDR2 YFSETQ. Trimming cost V 4 bases and J 8 bases; bases outside gene matches: 12. Every patient was untreated before thyroid surgery. In the authors' methods: A distant-metastasis classifier for papillary thyroid cancer was built using CDR3 differences across clinicopathological groups. With MiXCR, TCRdb called clones anew from the PCR reads. The V and J calls here are based on TCRdb, not the publication. The repertoire includes 20,000 to 25,000 clones, 20% to 25% of them detected once, and 9% to 15% sits in the top ten. This clone was seen a few times. Its antigen is undetermined.

The sequencing sample was made of tumor tissue. The receptor was derived from a female donor with papillary thyroid cancer or a benign thyroid nodule (not recorded which). Some clones in this sample may be carry-over from other donors' samples. This sequence joins TRBV5-1 and TRBJ1-1; 9 bases match TRBD1. The chain's CDR3 is CASSGQGPRNSEAFF. The CDR3 bases are TGCGCCAGCAGCGGACAGGGGCCGAGGAATTCGGAAGCTTTCTTT.